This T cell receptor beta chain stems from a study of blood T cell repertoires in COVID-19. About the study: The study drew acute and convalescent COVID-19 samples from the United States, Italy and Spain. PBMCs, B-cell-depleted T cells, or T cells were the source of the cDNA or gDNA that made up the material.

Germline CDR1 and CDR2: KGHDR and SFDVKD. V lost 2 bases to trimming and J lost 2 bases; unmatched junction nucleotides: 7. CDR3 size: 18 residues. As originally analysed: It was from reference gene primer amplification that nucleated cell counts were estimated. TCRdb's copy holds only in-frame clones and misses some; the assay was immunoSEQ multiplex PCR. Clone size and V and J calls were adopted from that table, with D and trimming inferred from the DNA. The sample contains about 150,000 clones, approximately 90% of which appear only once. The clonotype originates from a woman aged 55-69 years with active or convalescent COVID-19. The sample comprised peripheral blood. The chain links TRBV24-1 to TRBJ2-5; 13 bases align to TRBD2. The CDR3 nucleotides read TGTGCCACCAGTGATTCGCTGACTAGCGGGGGGAGGCAAGAGACCCAGTACTTC. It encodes CATSDSLTSGGRQETQYF.